The rows below give T cell receptor beta chains drawn from one sample of a study of shared clonotypes between healthy human individuals. The protocol was immunoSEQ multiplex PCR, while the TCRdb copy is restricted to in-frame clones and leaves out a portion. This table has about 1.5 million clones, approximately 98% appearing once. Sample: naive CD4+ T cells sorted from blood. Receptors were obtained from a man aged 25-45 years in good health. Each CDR3 is given with its conserved first and last residue. Each record gives: clone size, V gene, J gene, CDR3 protein. The listing skips clone size in some rows; elsewhere it reads once, few, many or a size class.

NA	TRBV27	TRBJ2-2	CASGSRAGTGELFF
NA	TRBV2	TRBJ1-5	CASSLWVGIRNQPQHF
NA	TRBV5-1	TRBJ2-1	CASRTVTSANNEQFF
NA	TRBV21-1	TRBJ2-3	CASSPRKGQLLPDTQYF
NA	TRBV2	TRBJ2-3	CASRDQGHTQYF
NA	TRBV28	TRBJ2-7	CASSAQSHEQYF
once	TRBV10-1	TRBJ2-1	CASSPTGGHHRHGEQFF
NA	TRBV6-1	TRBJ1-2	CASSEHQGDGYTF
NA	TRBV6-5	TRBJ1-1	CASRLQGRRTEAFF
NA	TRBV5-1	TRBJ2-3	CASTLGGPDTQYF
NA	TRBV10-3	TRBJ2-2	CAISKTANTGELFF
NA	TRBV5-1	TRBJ2-3	CASSLGGPPDTQYF
NA	TRBV5-6	TRBJ2-7	CASSYVDRLSNEQYF
NA	TRBV6-5	TRBJ2-2	CASSSWTTSGELFF
NA	TRBV14	TRBJ2-3	CASSPISGHRTSTDTQYF
NA	TRBV7-9	TRBJ1-5	CASSQTGGNQPQHF
NA	TRBV11-2	TRBJ1-2	CASSITDIPNYGYTF
NA	TRBV30	TRBJ2-1	CAWGREAPWSLSYNEQFF
NA	TRBV5-1	TRBJ2-7	CASSELAGHEQYF
NA	TRBV2	TRBJ2-7	CVTALQSLSYEQYF
NA	TRBV7-8	TRBJ2-1	CASSLHGRDRGNEQFF
NA	TRBV7-9	TRBJ2-3	CASSLRAGVTVDTQYF
NA	TRBV15	TRBJ1-2	CATRTGGSSNYGYTF
NA	TRBV27	TRBJ1-5	CASSSLDRANQPQHF
once	TRBV2	TRBJ2-2	CASRGPGNTGELFF
NA	TRBV7-9	TRBJ1-4	CASSFLQGVNEKLFF